Following are 31 T cell receptor beta chains from one sample sequenced in a study of T cell changes during pregnancy in multiple sclerosis. Sequenced by immunoSEQ multiplex PCR; TCRdb stores in-frame clones only, minus some. The table has tens of thousands of clones, around 93% seen once. The input for sequencing was CD4+ T cells from peripheral blood mononuclear cells, taken in the third trimester of pregnancy. The receptors originated from a female donor with multiple sclerosis, enrolled in a pregnancy study.

The rearrangement links TRBV11-2 to TRBJ2-7, with 9 positions matching TRBD2. From germline, CDR1 is SGHAT and CDR2 FQNNGV. CDR3 length equals 14 residues. J was trimmed by 3 bases and V by 6 bases; bases with no gene match: 6. The CDR3 here is CASRGTSRVYEQYF. The CDR3 nucleotides read TGTGCCAGCAGGGGGACTAGCAGGGTCTACGAGCAGTACTTC.

The chain uses TRBV5-5 and TRBJ2-1, with TRBD2 matching over 11 bases. There are 18 residues in the CDR3. V dropped 0 bases and J dropped 0; count of bases not matched to a gene: 5. Germline V lookup: CDR1 SGHKS, CDR2 YYEKEE (reference sequence). The CDR3 is CASSLGVSGRASYNEQFF. CDR3 sequence (DNA): TGTGCCAGCAGCTTGGGAGTTAGCGGGAGGGCCTCCTACAATGAGCAGTTCTTC.

V gene TRBV5-1 combines with J gene TRBJ2-5; D is perhaps TRBD1 (5 bases). The germline CDR1 and CDR2 sequences are SGHRS and YFSETQ. The ends were cut back, 0 bases at V and 3 bases at J, with 9 bases in the middle. This CDR3 spans 14 amino acids. The CDR3 loop reads CASSLAGLEETQYF. Written as DNA, the CDR3 is TGCGCCAGCAGCTTGGCAGGGTTAGAAGAGACCCAGTACTTC.

The chain couples TRBV6-5 to TRBJ1-1, with D unresolved. Germline V lookup: CDR1 MNHEY, CDR2 SVGAGI. This CDR3 is built from 14 residues. V was cut by 0 bases and J by 1 base, with 6 bases left in between. In DNA, the CDR3 is TGTGCCAGCAGTTACTCGGAGGAGAACACTGAAGCTTTCTTT. Translating gives CASSYSEENTEAFF.

The chain is built from TRBV18 and TRBJ2-1, with 11 bases identical to TRBD2. Germline CDR1 KGHSH, CDR2 LQKENI. V dropped 6 bases and J dropped 9; count of bases not matched to a gene: 13. The CDR3 spans 16 residues. The DNA of the CDR3 is TGTGCCAGCTCGGCCCGACTAGCGGGAAACCTGAGTGAGCAGTTCTTC. It specifies CASSARLAGNLSEQFF.

The CDR3 is CAISEPDPGLAGGDTQYF. The CDR3 DNA follows: TGTGCCATCAGTGAGCCGGATCCGGGACTAGCAGGGGGGGATACGCAGTATTTT. V and J are TRBV10-3 and TRBJ2-3, with 9 bases fitting TRBD2. The CDR3 length is 18 residues. Germline CDR1 ENHRY, CDR2 SYGVKD. Trimming removed 2 bases from V and 6 bases from J; junction bases left unmatched: 15.

The V call is TRBV9, the J call TRBJ2-1, with D uncertain. The germline CDR1 and CDR2 sequences are SGDLS and YYNGEE. The CDR3 is 15 residues long. Trimming left V 0 bases short and J 1 base short, with 8 bases between. This CDR3 is CASSVDGPSYNEQFF. DNA for the CDR3: TGTGCCAGCAGCGTAGATGGCCCGTCCTACAATGAGCAGTTCTTC.

The V and J genes are TRBV20-1 and TRBJ1-4; D remains unclear. Germline CDR1 is DFQATT and CDR2 is SNEGSKA (reference sequence). The CDR3 runs 11 residues. The DNA of the CDR3 is TGCAGCGCCTCAGGAAGAGAAAAACTGTTTTTT. Residues: CSASGREKLFF.

The chain couples TRBV7-2 to TRBJ2-3; D unresolved. The CDR3 loop spans 14 amino acids. V lost 2 bases, J lost 0 bases, and 6 bases lay in between. Germline V gives CDR1 SGHTA, CDR2 FQGNSA. Here the CDR3 reads CASSLRTSTDTQYF. In nucleotides, the CDR3 is TGTGCCAGCAGCTTACGAACTAGCACAGATACGCAGTATTTT. Variable domain in full (rest from reference TRBV7-2 and TRBJ2-3): GAGVSQSPSNKVTEKGKDVELRCDPISGHTALYWYRQSLGQGLEFLIYFQGNSAPDKSGLPSDRFSAERTGGSVSTLTIQRTQQEDSAVYLCASSLRTSTDTQYFGPGTRLTVL.

The chain recombines TRBV18 with TRBJ1-1; D gene unclear. Germline V gives CDR1 KGHSH, CDR2 LQKENI. Trimming left V 3 bases short and J 1 base short, with 6 bases between. This CDR3 is built from 13 residues. The CDR3 sequence is CASSPPRNTEAFF. CDR3 bases: TGTGCCAGCTCACCCCCCCGGAACACTGAAGCTTTCTTT.

The chain is built from TRBV5-7 and TRBJ2-7, with 11 bases that match TRBD1. TRBV5-7 is reported as an ORF; its role is uncertain. The CDR3 has 18 amino acids. The V gene end was trimmed by 1 base and the J gene end by 4 bases; junction bases not matched to a gene: 13. CDR3 nucleotides: TGTGCCAGCAGCTTGAGTCCTATCTGGACAGGGGGCGCGTACGAGCAGTACTTC. It specifies CASSLSPIWTGGAYEQYF.

The chain has TRBV19 and TRBJ2-3; TRBD2 matches at 7 bases. The V gene end was trimmed by 8 bases and the J gene end by 6 bases; junction bases not matched to a gene: 11. The CDR3 sequence is 14 residues long. From germline, CDR1 is LNHDA and CDR2 SQIVND (reference sequence). The CDR3 DNA reads TGTGCCAGTGCCACTAGCGCGGGAGTCGATACGCAGTATTTT. Its protein is CASATSAGVDTQYF.

The J gene is TRBJ1-1, the V gene TRBV5-1; no reliable D call. With 0 bases removed from V and 1 base from J, the gap between germline ends came to 7 bases. From germline, CDR1 is SGHRS and CDR2 YFSETQ. The CDR3 consists of 14 residues. The CDR3 here is CASSLGQQNTEAFF. The CDR3 DNA reads as TGCGCCAGCAGCTTGGGTCAACAGAACACTGAAGCTTTCTTT. The entire variable domain, with the rest obtained from reference TRBV5-1 and TRBJ1-1, is as follows: KAGVTQTPRYLIKTRGQQVTLSCSPISGHRSVSWYQQTPGQGLQFLFEYFSETQRNKGNFPGRFSGRQFSNSRSEMNVSTLELGDSALYLCASSLGQQNTEAFFGQGTRLTVV.

The CDR3: CASSRDLAGVGNEQFF. In nucleotides, the CDR3 is TGTGCCAGCAGCCGGGATCTAGCGGGAGTGGGCAATGAGCAGTTCTTC. This chain uses TRBV14 with TRBJ2-1; 10 bases are a match to TRBD2. This CDR3 has 16 amino acids. Germline lookup yields CDR1 SGHDN and CDR2 FVKESK. V dropped 4 bases and J dropped 6; count of bases not matched to a gene: 9.

This clone was observed once. The chain links TRBV28 to TRBJ1-2; D is uncertain. The ends were cut back, 5 bases at V and 4 bases at J, with 11 bases in the middle. Looked up from germline, CDR1 is MDHEN and CDR2 is SYDVKM. The CDR3 spans 13 residues. The DNA for the CDR3 is TGTGCCAGCAGTGAGGGCCCCATCTATGGCTACACCTTC. This translates into CASSEGPIYGYTF.

V usage is TRBV28 and J usage is TRBJ2-5; 12 nucleotides agree with TRBD2. The CDR3 is 17 residues long. Germline CDR1 MDHEN, CDR2 SYDVKM. V lost 6 bases and J lost 5; bases outside the gene matches: 13. CDR3 sequence: CASREPRLAGVEETQYF. CDR3 nucleotide sequence: TGTGCCAGCAGAGAGCCCCGACTAGCGGGAGTGGAGGAGACCCAGTACTTC.

The J gene is TRBJ1-5, the V gene TRBV27; 7 bases line up with TRBD1. V shed 5 bases and J 4 bases; nucleotides not matched to a gene: 8. The CDR3 has 15 residues. Germline V CDR1 and CDR2: MNHEY, SMNVEV (reference sequence). CDR3 DNA: TGTGCCAGCAGTCCCTCAGGGACAGTTAATCAGCCCCAGCATTTT. Its protein is CASSPSGTVNQPQHF.

The rearrangement joins TRBV7-2 to TRBJ2-1; 7 bases map to TRBD2. Per germline, CDR1 SGHTA and CDR2 FQGNSA. The CDR3 is made up of 14 amino acids. The J segment lost 6 bases and the V segment lost 1 base, leaving 3 bases of the junction unmatched. CDR3 nucleotides: TGTGCCAGCAGCTTAGTGCCTAGCGGCAATGAGCAGTTCTTC. It specifies CASSLVPSGNEQFF.

This clone has a single count. The chain employs TRBV28 and TRBJ2-6, with TRBD2 matching 7 bases. V gave up 5 bases and J gave up 0 bases; unmatched junction bases: 1. Per the germline V gene, CDR1 is MDHEN and CDR2 is SYDVKM. The length of the CDR3 is 15 residues. The CDR3 coding sequence is TGTGCCAGCAGTCGCGGGGGCTCTGGGGCCAACGTCCTGACTTTC. It translates to CASSRGGSGANVLTF.

The chain combines TRBV5-6 with TRBJ1-1; D gene unclear. The CDR3 totals 13 residues. The germline gives CDR1 SGHDT, CDR2 YYEEEE. The V end was cut by 0 bases, the J end by 3 bases, with 6 bases between. The CDR3 loop reads CASSLDKYTEAFF. The CDR3, as DNA: TGTGCCAGCAGCTTGGACAAGTACACTGAAGCTTTCTTT.

The J gene is TRBJ2-6, the V gene TRBV12-2; the table's TRBD1 call for D was not verified on the DNA. TRBV12-2 is a pseudogene. This CDR3 has 19 residues. The CDR3 DNA reads as TGTGCAAGTCGTTCCGGCCTCGGACATAGAAACTCTGGGGCCAACGTCCTGACTTTC. Translation: CASRSGLGHRNSGANVLTF.

The V call is TRBV15, the J call TRBJ2-7; D may be TRBD2 (5 bases). The germline V and J ends were trimmed by 0 bases and 2 bases, with 23 bases remaining between them. The CDR3 runs 19 residues. Germline-derived CDR1 and CDR2 are LNHNV and YYDKDF (reference sequence). The CDR3 coding sequence is TGTGCCACCAGCAGAGACCCTCCCGGGAAGGGTGCTCGCGCCTACGAGCAGTACTTC. Translation gives CATSRDPPGKGARAYEQYF.

The chain couples TRBV14 to TRBJ2-4, with D possibly matching TRBD2 (7 bases). The CDR3 is 17 residues long. With 4 bases removed from V and 1 base from J, the gap between germline ends came to 17 bases. Germline V lookup: CDR1 SGHDN, CDR2 FVKESK. The CDR3 DNA reads TGTGCCAGCAGCCGGGGGGGCTTAGCTACGGCCAAAAACATTCAGTACTTC. Translating it yields CASSRGGLATAKNIQYF.

V usage is TRBV25-1 and J usage is TRBJ1-2; 9 nucleotides line up with TRBD1. The CDR3 sequence is 15 residues long. After removal of 3 bases from V and 7 bases from J, the junction contained 9 bases not matched to a gene. Germline assignment: CDR1 MGHDK and CDR2 SYGVNS. In nucleotides, the CDR3 is TGTGCCAGCAGTGAGGACAGGGGAGGATTGGGTGGCTACACCTTC. It specifies CASSEDRGGLGGYTF.

This clone was recorded a few times. The chain combines TRBV12-5 with TRBJ1-3, with a weak D call TRBD1 (6 bases). CDR3 length equals 13 residues. With 3 bases removed from V and 6 bases from J, the gap between germline ends came to 9 bases. Germline-derived CDR1 and CDR2 are LGHNT and FRNRAP. In DNA, the CDR3 is TGTGCTAGTGGTTTCGCAGGGGTAAACACCATATATTTT. This translates into CASGFAGVNTIYF.

Only one count was recorded for this clone. CDR3 residues: CAKTVQGPYNEQFF. The CDR3 DNA reads as TGTGCCAAAACGGTGCAGGGCCCCTACAATGAGCAGTTCTTC. V is TRBV21-1 and J is TRBJ2-1; the table's D gene call, TRBD1, was not cross checked with the DNA. TRBV21-1 is noted as a pseudogene. The CDR3 consists of 14 residues.

This chain connects TRBV7-2 to TRBJ2-4, with D possibly TRBD2 on 6 matching bases. CDR3 size: 17 residues. CDR1 SGHTA and CDR2 FQGNSA come from the germline V gene. Trimming pared 2 bases from V and 2 bases from J, leaving 16 bases between. CDR3 sequence (DNA): TGTGCCAGCAGCTTATCTGTTGGGGGGTCTCCCAAAAACATTCAGTACTTC. Translating gives CASSLSVGGSPKNIQYF.

CDR3: CASSGIYEQYF. CDR3 DNA: TGCGCCAGCAGCGGGATCTACGAGCAGTACTTC. This sequence joins TRBV10-2 and TRBJ2-7; D is possibly TRBD2 (5 bases). V was shortened by 6 bases and J by 3 bases, with 6 bases between the two germline ends. The germline CDR1 and CDR2 sequences are WSHSY and SAAADI. The CDR3 has 11 residues.

The chain combines TRBV7-9 with TRBJ1-3; no reliable D call. The CDR3 length is 14 residues. CDR1 is SEHNR, CDR2 FQNEAQ, per germline (reference sequence). V lost 5 bases and J 1 base, leaving 9 bases between the germline ends. The CDR3 nucleotides are TGTGCCAGCAGCCCAGAGGGTTCTGGAAACACCATATATTTT. As protein: CASSPEGSGNTIYF.

V and J are TRBV18 and TRBJ2-1; 11 positions match TRBD2. In germline, CDR1 is KGHSH, CDR2 LQKENI. With V trimmed by 3 bases and J by 6 bases, 7 bases remained unmatched. CDR3 size: 16 residues. Here the CDR3 DNA reads TGTGCCAGCTCACCCGAGACTAGCGGGACATTCAATGAGCAGTTCTTC. This codes for CASSPETSGTFNEQFF.

The rearrangement links TRBV27 to TRBJ2-7; 11 bases are a match to TRBD1. Germline CDR1 and CDR2: MNHEY and SMNVEV (reference sequence). Unmatched junction bases numbered 1, after V lost 4 bases and J lost 5 bases. There are 13 residues in the CDR3. The CDR3 loop reads CASSWTGGNEQYF. CDR3 bases: TGTGCCAGCAGTTGGACAGGGGGCAACGAGCAGTACTTC.